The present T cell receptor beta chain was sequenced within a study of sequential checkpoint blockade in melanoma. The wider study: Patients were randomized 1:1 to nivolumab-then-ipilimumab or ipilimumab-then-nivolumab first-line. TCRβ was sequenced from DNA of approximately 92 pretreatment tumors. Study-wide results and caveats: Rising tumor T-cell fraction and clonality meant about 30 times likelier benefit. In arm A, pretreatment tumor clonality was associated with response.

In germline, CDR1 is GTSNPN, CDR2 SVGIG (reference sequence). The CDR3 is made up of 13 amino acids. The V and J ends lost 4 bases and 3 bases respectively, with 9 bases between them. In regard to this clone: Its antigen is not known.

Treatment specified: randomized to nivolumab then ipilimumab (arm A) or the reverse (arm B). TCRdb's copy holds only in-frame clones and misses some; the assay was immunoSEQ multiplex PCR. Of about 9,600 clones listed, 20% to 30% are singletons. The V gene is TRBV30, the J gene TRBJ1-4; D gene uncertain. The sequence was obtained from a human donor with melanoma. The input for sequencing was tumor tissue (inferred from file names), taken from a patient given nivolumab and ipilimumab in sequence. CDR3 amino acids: CAWTARSNEKLFF. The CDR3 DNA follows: TGTGCCTGGACGGCAAGATCTAATGAAAAACTGTTTTTT.